This TCR beta chain was recovered during a study of shared clonotypes between healthy human individuals. Study-level information: Per donor, CD8 memory used one plate, CD8 naive used two, CD4 memory used three and CD4 naive used three. Broader study findings: Read depth was anticipated to influence clonotype sharing among donors. Several donors shared approximately 5% of their naive CD4 clonotypes. Estimated clonotype richness was generally higher in naive than memory subsets.

The V end lost 0 bases, the J end lost 8 bases, and 16 bases lay between the germline ends. The CDR3 is 16 residues long. CDR1 and CDR2 from the germline V gene are MNHNY and SVGAGI (reference sequence). Profiled with immunoSEQ multiplex PCR; TCRdb holds only in-frame clones, not every one. This table has about 2.3 million clones, around 90% appearing once. Note on this clone: Its antigen is unidentified.

Material for sequencing was naive CD4+ T cells from PBMCs. Subset reported: CD45RA+ positively selected. This chain connects TRBV6-6 to TRBJ1-4; no definite D call. This receptor was obtained from a man between 18 and 35 years old in good health. Some clones in this sample may be carry-over from other donors' samples. The CDR3, as DNA: TGTGCCAGCAGTTACTCGAGGTCGGGAGGCGGGGAAAAACTGTTTTTT. Translating it yields CASSYSRSGGGEKLFF.